The T cell receptor beta chain under discussion was sequenced for a study of shared clonotypes between healthy human individuals (dated by TCRdb to about 2020). Notes on the research overall: A few men and a couple of women, aged 18 to 49 years, made up the cohort. For each donor, CD4 naive and CD4 memory were each given three plates, CD8 naive was given two plates, and CD8 memory was given one plate. Blood TCR repertoires of four to six healthy adults were deeply sequenced to estimate repertoire size and the extent of clonotype sharing between individuals. Libraries were prepared and TCR repertoires were sequenced by different laboratories using diverse techniques, in order to increase sequencing depth and limit assay-specific biases. Per donor, leukapheresis produced somewhere between about 0.94 and 9 billion PBMCs. Beyond this particular receptor, the publication reports: Only blood was sampled, and tissue TCR repertoires likely differ from those in blood. Roughly 5% of naive CD4, more than 3% of naive CD8, 2.3% of memory CD4, and approximately 0.4% of memory CD8 clonotypes were shared across several donors. Because the study included a small number of donors, the genetic and exposure-history diversity represented was limited. Larger estimated clonotype richness was generally found for naive subsets than for memory subsets. Pairwise subsampling indicated that sequencing depth was expected to affect the degree of clonotype sharing among donors. Even with the large sequencing depth, rarefaction of the sorted-subset datasets indicated that sequencing was incomplete. Compared with non-shared clonotypes, the clonotypes found in all four sorted-subset donors had higher generation probabilities.

Using the deep immunoSEQ assay, TCR CDR3 regions were amplified from genomic DNA by multiplex PCR. For each cell subset, the extracted genomic DNA was distributed evenly across all wells of several immunoSEQ 96-well plates, and each plate served as one replicate. For sorted subsets, around 200 ng genomic DNA, equal to tens of thousands of T cell genomes, was loaded into each replicate PCR. Purified libraries were quantified with a Qubit 3.0 fluorometer, sized on a Bioanalyzer 2100, and re-quantified with the KAPA Library Quantification kit. Every immunoSEQ 96-well plate was sequenced on a dedicated single-read 150-cycle Illumina NextSeq 550 flow cell. On the study's bioinformatics: Because the immunoSEQ output included only junctional sequences and no quality scores, the filtering could not be the same as the filtering used for full-length reads. To assign V/J genes and CDR3, sequences were annotated against IMGT germline references using PyIR, a Python wrapper for IgBLAST v1.9. Reads were filtered out if the reads had weak V/J assignments (E-value above 1e-6), no CDR3, stop codons, out-of-frame junctions, or ambiguous translated residues. A V3J clonotype was defined by an identical inferred V gene, J gene, and CDR3 amino acid sequence. Percentage overlap between repertoires was calculated by dividing the number of shared unique clonotypes by the size of the smaller repertoire. RTK rarefaction, the Chao1 estimator, and Recon v2.1 estimates of unobserved clonotypes were used to assess repertoire richness. Generation probabilities for all TCRbeta clonotypes obtained by the gDNA method from several donors were computed using OLGA. The clones in this table, taken by TCRdb from immuneACCESS, are in-frame only. Not every clone is retained; where verified, under half of the shortfall comes from an unresolved V gene, and the cause of the rest is unknown. The V and J calls and clone size come from that table; D and trimming were worked out from the DNA. For this sample there are around 2,000,000 clones; 85% to 95% appear just once. In total, the top ten clones hold 0.1% to 0.15% of the sample.

This clone was observed once. This receptor's antigen is unknown. The input lacks base qualities; no much larger clone sits a single base away. V lost 3 bases and J lost 4 bases, and the count of bases not matched to a germline gene is 6. CDR1 and CDR2 (KGHSH, LQKENI) derive from the germline V gene. Measured from the cysteine to the phenylalanine, the CDR3 is 15 residues long. The DNA shown is the 45-base CDR3, in frame from base 1. The donors were healthy, HIV-negative adults who had no recently reported acute infections or vaccinations. Every donor was a Caucasian adult residing in Nashville, Tennessee, USA. CD4+ T cells were enriched through magnetic negative selection, after which naive cells were positively selected on CD45RA and the remaining negative fraction served as the memory subset. After blood collection by leukapheresis, PBMCs were isolated using Ficoll-Histopaque density gradient centrifugation and then cryopreserved in the vapor phase of liquid nitrogen. Purity and quantity of every magnetically sorted T cell population were checked by analytical flow cytometry. Genomic DNA was isolated from every sorted fraction and measured by UV absorbance on a Nanodrop 2000c.

The sequence links TRBV18 to TRBJ2-3, with TRBD2 matching 8 junction bases. The sequencing input was naive CD4+ T cells sorted from blood. The cell subset or site label for this specimen denotes: CD45RA+ positively selected. This clonotype was sampled from a man aged 18 to 30 in good health. The sequence in DNA is TGTGCCAGCTCACCTGCGGGGGGCCGCGCAGATACGCAGTATTTT. Its coded protein is CASSPAGGRADTQYF.